One sample yielded the 32 T cell receptor beta chains listed below, sequenced in a study of T cell clonality in common variable immunodeficiency. The table came from immunoSEQ multiplex PCR; TCRdb's copy has only in-frame clones and leaves some out. Found here are about 26,000 clones, no singletons; the ten largest cover roughly 24%. Study-level findings and limits: Reportedly, TCR beta sequences from common variable immunodeficiency showed fewer deletions and N-nucleotide insertions.

No antigen has been identified for these receptors. Sequenced material: peripheral blood mononuclear cells. These receptors were collected from a human donor with common variable immunodeficiency.

This clone has only a few counts. The read stops 3 residues short of the end of the CDR3; the missing end is completed from the germline J gene. This rearrangement joins TRBV2 to TRBJ2-3, with no clear D. The CDR3 has 15 residues. Trimming removed 5 bases from V and 2 bases from J, with 14 bases in between. The germline CDR1 and CDR2 sequences are SNHLY and FYNNEI. The chain's CDR3 is CASSQRSSPTDTQYF. CDR3 bases read: TGTGCCAGCAGTCAGAGGTCGTCTCCCACAGATACG.

This clone was observed a few times. The CDR3 end is not reached by the read, which stops 3 residues before it; the germline J gene fills it in. The chain joins TRBV19 to TRBJ2-3, with a tentative D call TRBD1 (5 bases). Between the trimmed V and J ends, which lost 4 bases and 1 base, there was a span of 18 bases. The germline gives CDR1 LNHDA, CDR2 SQIVND (reference sequence). The CDR3 sequence is 17 residues long. This chain's CDR3 is CASSTTENTGGTDTQYF. CDR3 DNA, as far as it was read: TGTGCCAGTAGTACCACCGAAAATACAGGCGGCACAGATACG.

This clone was detected ten times or more. From the germline J gene comes the end of the CDR3, since the read stops 3 residues before it. This chain links TRBV18 with TRBJ2-3; 7 bases match TRBD2. Germline assignment: CDR1 KGHSH and CDR2 LQKENI. V was pared by 3 bases and J by 2 bases, with 11 bases of the junction left unmatched. The CDR3 sequence is 17 residues long. The CDR3 sequence is CASSPPLLAEITDTQYF. The DNA read from the CDR3 is TGTGCCAGCTCACCGCCCCTTCTAGCGGAAATCACAGATACG.

This clone was counted ten times or more. Sequencing ends 3 residues short of the CDR3 end; the germline J gene provides the rest. The V call is TRBV5-6, the J call TRBJ1-4; D possibly corresponds to TRBD1 (5 bases). The CDR3 contains 14 residues. Germline V gene lookup returns CDR1 SGHDT and CDR2 YYEEEE. V lost 6 bases and J lost 4, with 13 bases in between. The sequenced part of the CDR3 DNA is TGTGCCAGCACCCGTGGGGCACTTAATGAAAAA. Amino acids: CASTRGALNEK. The CDR3 reads in full as CASTRGALNEKLFF.

Concerning this clone itself: The CDR3 goes on 3 residues after the read ends, and that part is filled in from the germline J gene. The chain joins TRBV20-1 to TRBJ2-1; D uncertain. The CDR3 loop spans 11 amino acids. V shed 4 bases and J shed 5 bases, with 6 bases lying between them. The germline V gene has CDR1 DFQATT and CDR2 SNEGSKA (reference sequence). The CDR3 sequence is CSAMRHNEQFF. Partial CDR3 DNA: TGCAGTGCTATGCGGCACAATGAG.

Partial CDR3 DNA: TGCGCCAGCAGCGTGGACGCGGGAGTTTGGAATGAG. Its translation is CASSVDAGVWNE. The full-length CDR3 reads as CASSVDAGVWNEQFF. The chain employs TRBV5-1 and TRBJ2-1; 7 bases fit TRBD2. The read finishes 3 residues shy of the CDR3 end, and the germline J gene is used to complete it. The ends lost 4 bases at V and 7 bases at J; junction bases unmatched: 11. CDR1 and CDR2 (germline): SGHRS, YFSETQ. The CDR3 covers 15 residues. The full variable domain, completed using reference TRBV5-1 and TRBJ2-1, is KAGVTQTPRYLIKTRGQQVTLSCSPISGHRSVSWYQQTPGQGLQFLFEYFSETQRNKGNFPGRFSGRQFSNSRSEMNVSTLELGDSALYLCASSVDAGVWNEQFFGPGTRLTVL.

This clone has ten or more counts. The observed sequence ends 3 residues before the CDR3 terminus, with the missing tail filled in from the germline J gene. The chain uses TRBV19 and TRBJ1-5, with 8 nucleotides matching TRBD1. The CDR3 covers 15 residues. With V trimmed by 5 bases and J by 5 bases, 8 bases remained unmatched. Germline assignment: CDR1 LNHDA and CDR2 SQIVND (reference sequence). The CDR3 sequence is CASSAGQGLYQPQHF. The sequenced CDR3 bases are TGTGCCAGTAGTGCCGGACAGGGTTTGTATCAGCCC.

This clone was counted many times. The CDR3 is cut off 3 residues early in the read; its end comes from the germline J gene. The chain uses TRBV5-6 and TRBJ1-2; D unresolved. V was shortened by 0 bases and J by 5 bases, with 8 bases between the two germline ends. Germline CDR1 and CDR2: SGHDT and YYEEEE. This CDR3 is 13 amino acids long. CDR3 residues: CASSLEGRYGYTF. The sequenced part of the CDR3 DNA is TGTGCCAGCAGCTTGGAGGGCCGATATGGC.

This clone has more than one count but fewer than ten. The sequence runs out 3 residues before the end of the CDR3; the remainder is reconstructed from the germline J gene. This sequence joins TRBV30 and TRBJ1-6; no definite D call. CDR3 length: 16 amino acids. The V end lost 4 bases, the J end lost 3 bases, and 16 bases lay between the germline ends. The germline V gene has CDR1 GTSNPN and CDR2 SVGIG (reference sequence). The sequenced CDR3 bases are TGTGCCTGGACCTTGACACACGCGATCTATAATTCACCC. Its protein is CAWTLTHAIYNSP. The whole CDR3 region reads CAWTLTHAIYNSPLHF.

At least ten counts were recorded for this clone. The read gets to within 3 residues of the CDR3 end, and the germline J gene fills in the rest. The gene calls are TRBV20-1 and TRBJ2-2; D is possibly TRBD2 (6 bases). Germline V lookup: CDR1 DFQATT, CDR2 SNEGSKA (reference sequence). The length of the CDR3 is 15 residues. With 6 bases removed from V and 2 bases from J, the gap between germline ends came to 16 bases. The DNA read from the CDR3 is TGCAGTGCGTTTCCCGGGACTCTAAACACCGGGGAG. This encodes CSAFPGTLNTGE. The CDR3 reads in full as CSAFPGTLNTGELFF.

A word on this clone: Sequencing ends 3 residues short of the CDR3 end; the germline J gene provides the rest. This specimen includes other DNA sequences encoding the same CDR3. V and J are TRBV2 and TRBJ2-7; possibly TRBD1 for D (7 bases). Trimming stripped 6 bases from V and 5 bases from J, with 20 bases between. Germline loops: CDR1 SNHLY, CDR2 FYNNEI. The CDR3 length is 15 residues. The CDR3 sequence is CASSVAWQGGNEQYF. CDR3 DNA (partial): TGTGCCAGCAGCGTCGCCTGGCAGGGGGGAAACGAG.

The table lists this clone with many counts. The read terminates 3 residues before the CDR3 end, so the remaining end is supplied by the germline J gene. The rearrangement uses TRBV28 and TRBJ2-3; D remains unclear. The V and J ends lost 6 bases and 0 bases respectively, with 10 bases between them. Germline assignment: CDR1 MDHEN and CDR2 SYDVKM. This CDR3 is built from 14 residues. The part of the CDR3 DNA that was read is TGTGCCAGCAGCTCCCCCACTAGCACAGATACG. This gives the protein CASSSPTSTDT. The CDR3 as a whole reads CASSSPTSTDTQYF.

This clone was found many times. The read falls 3 residues short of the CDR3 end, and the missing part is taken from the germline J gene. The chain combines TRBV2 with TRBJ1-1; 8 bases match TRBD1. Germline V gene lookup returns CDR1 SNHLY and CDR2 FYNNEI. Unmatched junction bases numbered 4, after V lost 6 bases and J lost 4 bases. The CDR3 runs to 13 residues. The sequenced part of the CDR3 DNA is TGTGCCAGCAGCAAAACAGGGGGCACTGAA. This codes for CASSKTGGTE. The entire CDR3 protein reads CASSKTGGTEAFF.

This clone was picked up a small number of times. CDR3 bases read: TGTGCCAGCAGCTTACGGCTCGGACTTCTCCAAGAGACC. Translation gives CASSLRLGLLQET. The whole CDR3 is CASSLRLGLLQETQYF. The chain links TRBV6-2 or TRBV6-3 to TRBJ2-5; possibly TRBD2 for D (5 bases). With the read ending 3 residues before the CDR3 end, the germline J gene is used to fill in that end. The germline V gene encodes CDR1 MNHEY and CDR2 SVGEGT. V lost 6 bases to trimming and J lost 1 base, with 18 bases between them. The CDR3 is 16 residues long.

A few counts support this clone. The CDR3 end is not reached by the read, which stops 3 residues before it; the germline J gene fills it in. The J gene is TRBJ2-7, the V gene TRBV20-1, with 10 nucleotides matching TRBD2. This CDR3 has 13 residues. The V gene's germline CDR1 is DFQATT and CDR2 SNEGSKA (reference sequence). The trim removed 4 bases at V and 5 bases at J, leaving 5 bases unmatched. Here the CDR3 reads CSAKREGLNEQYF. The sequenced part of the CDR3 DNA is TGCAGTGCTAAGCGGGAGGGCCTTAACGAG.

This clone was seen many times. The read ends 3 residues early relative to the CDR3; the germline J gene fills the gap. The chain recombines TRBV7-2 with TRBJ2-7; D is unresolved. V dropped 1 base and J dropped 5 bases, with 6 bases sitting between them. CDR3 length: 12 residues. The germline gives CDR1 SGHTA, CDR2 FQGNSA. The CDR3 DNA, read in part, is TGTGCCAGCAGCTTAGGGGCCCACGAG. Translation gives CASSLGAHE. The full CDR3 reads CASSLGAHEQYF.

This clone showed up many times. Incomplete CDR3 DNA: TGCGCCAGCGGGACAGGGGTTGAAGCCAAAAACATT. Translated: CASGTGVEAKNI. The whole CDR3 protein reads CASGTGVEAKNIQYF. This rearrangement joins TRBV10-1 to TRBJ2-4, with 10 nucleotides matching TRBD1. The DNA ends 3 residues before the CDR3 does, and the rest of the CDR3 is filled in from the germline J gene. After removal of 8 bases from V and 0 bases from J, the junction contained 4 bases not matched to a gene. Germline V gene lookup returns CDR1 WNHNN and CDR2 SYGVQD (reference sequence). This CDR3 has 15 residues.

This clone was seen many times. The CDR3 end falls 3 residues outside the read, so it is completed with the germline J gene. The rearrangement uses TRBV2 and TRBJ2-3; 7 bases line up with TRBD2. The CDR3 is 16 residues long. Trimming at V came to 6 bases and at J to 1 base, leaving 10 bases not matched to a gene. From germline, CDR1 is SNHLY and CDR2 FYNNEI. Partial CDR3 DNA: TGTGCCAGCAGGCGTACTGCGGCGGGGGGCACAGATACG. It translates to CASRRTAAGGTDT. The full CDR3 protein is CASRRTAAGGTDTQYF.

A few counts support this clone. The CDR3 end falls 3 residues outside the read, so it is completed with the germline J gene. The genes are TRBV7-9 and TRBJ1-4; unclear D gene. V gave up 5 bases and J gave up 7 bases, with 8 bases separating them. Germline loops: CDR1 SEHNR, CDR2 FQNEAQ (reference sequence). CDR3 length: 12 amino acids. Incomplete CDR3 DNA: TGTGCCAGCAGCCCTCGGGGTGAAAAA. This sequence encodes CASSPRGEK. The whole CDR3 sequence reads CASSPRGEKLFF.

In this sample, this clone turned up many times. The CDR3 end lies 3 residues beyond the end of the read and is filled in from the germline J gene. J is TRBJ2-7 and V is TRBV18; weak D call: TRBD1 (6 bases). The germline V and J ends were trimmed by 2 bases and 3 bases, with 8 bases remaining between them. This CDR3 is 13 amino acids long. In germline, CDR1 is KGHSH, CDR2 LQKENI. The covered CDR3 bases are TGTGCCAGCTCACCAGGGGACAACTACGAG. As protein: CASSPGDNYE. In full, the CDR3 is CASSPGDNYEQYF.

This clone showed up many times. The CDR3 region is CASSQGASNQETQYF. Partial CDR3 DNA: TGTGCCAGTAGTCAGGGGGCGAGCAACCAAGAGACC. This chain connects TRBV19 to TRBJ2-5; 8 bases align to TRBD1. The CDR3 extends 3 residues past the end of the read, so its final part is completed from the germline J gene. The CDR3 spans 15 residues. After removal of 5 bases from V and 0 bases from J, the junction contained 5 bases not matched to a gene. Germline V gene sequence: CDR1 LNHDA, CDR2 SQIVND (reference sequence).

This clone showed up many times. From the germline J gene comes the end of the CDR3, since the read stops 3 residues before it. The genes are TRBV7-8 and TRBJ2-7; 9 positions agree with TRBD1. The length of the CDR3 is 14 residues. CDR1 is SGHVS, CDR2 FQNEAQ, per germline. V was pared by 3 bases and J by 5 bases, with 5 bases of the junction left unmatched. The CDR3 is CASSFTGGADEQYF. The DNA read from the CDR3 is TGTGCCAGCAGCTTCACAGGGGGCGCGGACGAG.

This clone came up many times. The read halts 3 residues ahead of the CDR3 end, with the missing end drawn from the germline J gene. This chain uses TRBV12-3 or TRBV12-4 with TRBJ2-5, with a tentative D call TRBD1 (7 bases). Trimming took 1 base from V and 1 from J, leaving 10 bases between them. The CDR3 consists of 15 residues. Here the CDR3 reads CASSLGQGGQETQYF. The sequenced CDR3 bases are TGTGCCAGCAGTTTAGGGCAGGGGGGCCAAGAGACC.

In regard to this clone: Read data end 3 residues before the CDR3 end; the end is taken from the germline J gene. V gene TRBV20-1 combines with J gene TRBJ2-7; D possibly corresponds to TRBD2 (6 bases). V shed 6 bases and J shed 2 bases, with 17 bases lying between them. The CDR3 consists of 14 residues. CDR1 and CDR2 from the germline V gene are DFQATT and SNEGSKA (reference sequence). The CDR3 is CSAKKSGDPYEQYF. CDR3 DNA (partial): TGCAGTGCGAAGAAATCGGGGGACCCCTACGAG.

This clone was picked up many times. The CDR3 is cut off 3 residues early in the read; its end comes from the germline J gene. V usage is TRBV7-3 and J usage is TRBJ2-7, with a weak D call TRBD1 (6 bases). Looked up from germline, CDR1 is SGHTA and CDR2 is FQGTGA. V gave up 5 bases and J gave up 4 bases, with 12 bases separating them. The length of the CDR3 is 13 residues. The CDR3 protein is CASSRDIRYEQYF. The covered CDR3 bases are TGTGCCAGCAGCCGGGACATCAGATACGAG. Complete variable domain (other parts from reference TRBV7-3 and TRBJ2-7): GAGVSQTPSNKVTEKGKYVELRCDPISGHTALYWYRQSLGQGPEFLIYFQGTGAADDSGLPNDRFFAVRPEGSVSTLKIQRTERGDSAVYLCASSRDIRYEQYFGPGTRLTVT.

This clone was counted at least ten times. The read comes to an end 3 residues before the CDR3 does, leaving the germline J gene to fill in the end. The chain joins TRBV30 to TRBJ2-1; D is uncertain. Germline CDR1 GTSNPN, CDR2 SVGIG (reference sequence). This CDR3 contains 15 residues. The V and J ends lost 4 bases and 9 bases respectively, with 22 bases between them. CDR3 sequence: CAWKVGGTASGEQFF. The sequenced CDR3 bases are TGTGCCTGGAAAGTAGGCGGAACGGCTTCGGGTGAG.

This clone was observed at least ten times. The CDR3 end lies 3 residues beyond the end of the read and is filled in from the germline J gene. This sample also contains other DNA sequences that code for the same CDR3. The V call is TRBV19, the J call TRBJ2-2; D perhaps matches TRBD1 (6 bases). V lost 4 bases, J lost 5 bases, and 11 bases lay in between. CDR3 length equals 14 residues. Per the germline V gene, CDR1 is LNHDA and CDR2 is SQIVND (reference sequence). The CDR3 sequence is CASSRGQGTGELFF. CDR3 bases read: TGTGCCAGTAGTAGGGGACAAGGGACCGGGGAG.

This clone was counted ten times or more. The read falls 3 residues short of the CDR3 end, and the missing part is taken from the germline J gene. The rearrangement joins TRBV5-8 to TRBJ2-3, with 8 bases matching TRBD2. CDR3 length: 14 residues. The V and J ends lost 10 bases and 1 base, in that order; junction bases with no gene match: 8. Looked up from germline, CDR1 is SGHTS and CDR2 is YDEGEE. The chain's CDR3 is CAARVGLGTDTQYF. The sequenced CDR3 bases are TGTGCCGCTCGTGTGGGACTAGGCACAGATACG.

This clone was seen only a few times. Coverage ceases 3 residues before the CDR3 finishes, and the germline J gene fills in the end. The chain joins TRBV20-1 to TRBJ2-1; the D gene is possibly TRBD1 (5 bases). The ends were cut back, 1 base at V and 7 bases at J, with 11 bases in the middle. CDR1 and CDR2 (germline): DFQATT, SNEGSKA (reference sequence). This CDR3 is 13 amino acids long. The covered CDR3 bases are TGCAGTGCTAGAGTCAGGGTGGGAAATGAG. The encoded protein is CSARVRVGNE. The entire CDR3 protein is CSARVRVGNEQFF.

This clone has ten or more counts. The missing CDR3 end, 3 residues past where the read stops, is filled in from the germline J gene. The chain has TRBV6-1 and TRBJ2-5, with 7 bases that match TRBD2. Germline values: CDR1 MNHNS, CDR2 SASEGT. CDR3 length: 15 residues. The V gene end was trimmed by 3 bases and the J gene end by 5 bases; junction bases not matched to a gene: 9. The DNA read from the CDR3 is TGTGCCAGCAGTGATCGGGCGGGGGTAGGGGAGACC. This translates into CASSDRAGVGET. The CDR3 in its entirety is CASSDRAGVGETQYF.

Ten or more counts support this clone. Read coverage stops 3 residues before the CDR3 terminus; the germline J gene supplies the remainder. The genes are TRBV7-2 and TRBJ1-1, with D perhaps TRBD1 (5 bases). The CDR3 spans 13 residues. Germline V gene lookup returns CDR1 SGHTA and CDR2 FQGNSA. V gave up 5 bases and J gave up 6 bases, with 13 bases separating them. CDR3 sequence: CASSRSGFAEAFF. The covered CDR3 bases are TGTGCCAGCAGCCGATCAGGGTTCGCTGAA.

This clone was detected many times. The read falls 3 residues short of the CDR3 end, and the missing part is taken from the germline J gene. The rearrangement links TRBV2 to TRBJ2-1, with D hard to call. The CDR3 has 13 residues. Germline loops: CDR1 SNHLY, CDR2 FYNNEI. V lost 4 bases and J lost 0, with 4 bases in between. CDR3 DNA (partial): TGTGCCAGCAGTGCCAACTCCTACAATGAG. Translated: CASSANSYNE. The whole CDR3 sequence is CASSANSYNEQFF.